Each of the 5 T cell receptor beta chains below was sequenced from the same sample in a study of low-dose radiotherapy and immunotherapy resistance in tumors. Priming of first-strand cDNA relied on TRAV- and TRBV-specific primers (covering alpha and beta chains). For amplifying TCRs, the PCR ran for around 20 cycles with Phusion, which was used together with a constant-region primer and the adapter on the V primers. TCRdb passed the reads through MiXCR, listing each CDR3 protein once. The table shows approximately 45,000 distinct CDR3 sequences, with around a quarter occurring only once. The time point was: after trial treatment. The treatment: LDRT plus nivolumab, ipilimumab, low-dose cyclophosphamide and aspirin (RACIN trial). The material sequenced was PBMCs, taken after low-dose radiotherapy plus immunotherapy. These receptors originate from a male donor with prostate cancer.

This clonotype came up many times. The J gene is TRBJ2-5, the V gene TRBV24-1, with 7 bases aligning to TRBD1. The CDR3 has 15 residues. CDR1 and CDR2 (germline): KGHDR, SFDVKD. V lost 3 bases to trimming and J lost 4 bases; unmatched junction nucleotides: 7. The CDR3 spells CATSDQGTAIETQYF. The CDR3 DNA is TGTGCCACCAGTGATCAAGGGACAGCCATAGAGACCCAGTACTTC.

This clonotype was found many times. The V and J genes are TRBV5-6 and TRBJ1-1; D remains ambiguous. V was shortened by 0 bases and J by 5 bases, with 11 bases between the two germline ends. This CDR3 comprises 14 residues. The germline gives CDR1 SGHDT, CDR2 YYEEEE. The CDR3 is CASSLEAGWTEAFF. The DNA for the CDR3 is TGTGCCAGCAGCTTGGAGGCGGGCTGGACTGAAGCTTTCTTT.

This clonotype was picked up many times. V gene TRBV12-5 combines with J gene TRBJ2-1; 14 positions agree with TRBD2. The germline CDR1 and CDR2 sequences are LGHNT and FRNRAP. Trimming removed 6 bases from V and 7 bases from J; junction bases left unmatched: 20. The CDR3 consists of 20 residues. CDR3 region: CASGITGTSGRVLSGNEQFF. Written as DNA, the CDR3 is TGTGCTAGTGGAATCACCGGGACTAGCGGGAGAGTCCTCTCGGGGAATGAGCAGTTCTTC.

There are many counts of this clonotype. The V and J genes are TRBV5-8 and TRBJ2-1; the D is unclear. The V gene's germline CDR1 is SGHTS and CDR2 YDEGEE. The length of the CDR3 is 14 residues. V lost 0 bases, J lost 4 bases, and 8 bases lay in between. DNA of the CDR3: TGTGCCAGCAGCTTGGGTGAACCGTACAATGAGCAGTTCTTC. As protein: CASSLGEPYNEQFF.

Many counts were recorded for this clonotype. The CDR3 DNA follows: TGCGCCAGCGAAGCTAGCGGGAGTGCCCATGAGCAGTTCTTC. This gives the protein CASEASGSAHEQFF. This chain joins TRBV5-1 and TRBJ2-1, with TRBD2 identical over 10 bases. CDR3 length: 14 residues. V lost 7 bases to trimming and J lost 8 bases; unmatched junction nucleotides: 9. CDR1 SGHRS and CDR2 YFSETQ come from the germline V gene. Together with reference TRBV5-1 and TRBJ2-1, the CDR3 gives the full variable domain: KAGVTQTPRYLIKTRGQQVTLSCSPISGHRSVSWYQQTPGQGLQFLFEYFSETQRNKGNFPGRFSGRQFSNSRSEMNVSTLELGDSALYLCASEASGSAHEQFFGPGTRLTVL.